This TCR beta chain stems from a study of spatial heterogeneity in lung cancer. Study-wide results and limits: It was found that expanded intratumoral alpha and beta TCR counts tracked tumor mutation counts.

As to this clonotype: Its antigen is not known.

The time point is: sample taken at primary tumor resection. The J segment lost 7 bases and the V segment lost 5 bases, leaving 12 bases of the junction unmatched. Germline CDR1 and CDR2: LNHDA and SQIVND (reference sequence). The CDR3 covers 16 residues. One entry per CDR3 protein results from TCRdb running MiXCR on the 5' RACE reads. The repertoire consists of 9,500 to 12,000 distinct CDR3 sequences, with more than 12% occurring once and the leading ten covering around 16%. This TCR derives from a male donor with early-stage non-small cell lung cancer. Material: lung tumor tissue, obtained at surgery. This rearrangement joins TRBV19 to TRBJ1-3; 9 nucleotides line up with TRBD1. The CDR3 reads CASSPRDRELWNTIYF. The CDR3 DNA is TGTGCCAGTAGTCCACGGGACAGGGAGTTATGGAACACCATATATTTT.